One sample yielded the 10 T cell receptor beta chains listed below, sequenced in a study of radiation and T cells in renal cell carcinoma. Profiling relied on immunoSEQ multiplex PCR, and the TCRdb table lists in-frame clones only, not all of them. The table has tens of thousands of clones, 83% seen once. As for time point: blood 4 weeks post-SBRT, at nephrectomy. Treatment of the sample: 15 Gy SBRT to primary tumor, nephrectomy 4 weeks later. Sequenced material: blood, taken from a patient whose treatment included radiotherapy and nephrectomy. Source of these receptors: an older woman with renal cell carcinoma.

The CDR3: CASSYLRGHGNTIYF. The CDR3, as DNA: TGTGCCAGCAGTTACCTCCGGGGGCATGGAAACACCATATATTTT. The rearrangement uses TRBV6-5 and TRBJ1-3, with D perhaps matching TRBD1 (6 bases). CDR1 is MNHEY, CDR2 SVGAGI, per germline. With 2 bases removed from V and 3 bases from J, the gap between germline ends came to 11 bases. The CDR3 consists of 15 residues.

V is TRBV5-6 and J is TRBJ1-1, with 11 bases fitting TRBD1. Trimming took 5 bases from V and 4 from J; bases not matched to a gene: 7. Germline values: CDR1 SGHDT, CDR2 YYEEEE. This CDR3 has 15 residues. Written as DNA, the CDR3 is TGTGCCAGCAGTTGGGACAGGGGGAGTAGCACTGAAGCTTTCTTT. It translates to CASSWDRGSSTEAFF.

This clone rates as medium-sized (0.01 to 0.1%). CDR3 in amino acids: CASSLAGGAGYGYTF. The CDR3 region has the DNA TGCGCCAGCAGCTTGGCAGGGGGCGCTGGCTATGGCTACACCTTC. The chain has TRBV5-1 and TRBJ1-2, with 8 bases aligning to TRBD1. The length of the CDR3 is 15 residues. In germline, CDR1 is SGHRS, CDR2 YFSETQ. The V and J ends lost 0 bases and 4 bases, in that order; junction bases with no gene match: 5.

This clone was found once. J is TRBJ1-1 and V is TRBV6-5; TRBD1 matches at 9 bases. The CDR3 is made up of 16 amino acids. The germline gives CDR1 MNHEY, CDR2 SVGAGI. V lost 2 bases, J lost 4 bases, and 8 bases stayed unmatched. The CDR3, as DNA: TGTGCCAGCAGTTACCACCGGACAGGGGCCGGCACTGAAGCTTTCTTT. This codes for CASSYHRTGAGTEAFF.

DNA of the CDR3: TGTGCCAGCAGCTCCCTGCGGGAACCTATGGGGGACGGCTACACCTTC. It is translated as CASSSLREPMGDGYTF. The chain couples TRBV13 to TRBJ1-2; tentative D call: TRBD1 (5 bases). Germline CDR1 and CDR2: PRHDT and FYEKMQ (reference sequence). V was shortened by 4 bases and J by 8 bases, with 23 bases between the two germline ends. The CDR3 loop spans 16 amino acids.

There are a few counts of this clone. V is TRBV30 and J is TRBJ1-2; D unclear. The CDR3 contains 13 residues. CDR1 is GTSNPN, CDR2 SVGIG, per germline (reference sequence). V was clipped by 4 bases and J by 4 bases, with 13 bases between them. DNA of the CDR3: TGTGCCTGGATAAAGTCCAGCTTCTATGGCTACACCTTC. Translating gives CAWIKSSFYGYTF. The variable domain in full, with the rest retrieved from reference TRBV30 and TRBJ1-2, is SQTIHQWPATLVQPVGSPLSLECTVEGTSNPNLYWYRQAAGRGLQLLFYSVGIGQISSEVPQNLSASRPQDRQFILSSKKLLLSDSGFYLCAWIKSSFYGYTFGSGTRLTVV.

This chain links TRBV28 with TRBJ1-3; D uncertain. Trimming removed 7 bases at V and 4 bases at J, with 8 bases between. From germline, CDR1 is MDHEN and CDR2 SYDVKM. This CDR3 has 12 amino acids. The DNA for the CDR3 is TGTGCCAGCACCTCGGCGGGAAACACCATATATTTT. This translates into CASTSAGNTIYF.

The genes are TRBV28 and TRBJ2-7; D not certain. V was shortened by 7 bases and J by 2 bases, with 12 bases between the two germline ends. The CDR3 extends over 13 amino acids. Germline V CDR1 and CDR2: MDHEN, SYDVKM. In nucleotides, the CDR3 is TGTGCCAGCACCCTCGGTCCTACCTACGAGCAGTACTTC. Translation: CASTLGPTYEQYF.

This clone was found once. This rearrangement joins TRBV4-3 to TRBJ2-7; tentatively, D is TRBD1 (5 bases). V was shortened by 0 bases and J by 4 bases, with 13 bases between the two germline ends. Germline V gene data show CDR1 as LGHNA and CDR2 as YSLEER. This CDR3 region has 15 residues. The CDR3 spells CASSQERQGLYEQYF. As DNA, the CDR3 is TGCGCCAGCAGCCAAGAACGTCAGGGCTTATACGAGCAGTACTTC.

The rearrangement joins TRBV19 to TRBJ1-1; 8 bases agree with TRBD1. Losses at the gene ends were 6 bases for V and 4 bases for J; bases not matched to a gene: 7. This CDR3 has 14 residues. Germline loops: CDR1 LNHDA, CDR2 SQIVND (reference sequence). CDR3 nucleotides: TGTGCCAGTAGGGTTCAGGGGGCCGGCACTGAAGCTTTCTTT. Its protein product is CASRVQGAGTEAFF.